This TCR beta chain appears in the sequencing data of a study of T cell repertoires in cytomegalovirus infection. Looking at the study overall: As its CMV epitopes, the study selected recently identified HLA-C-restricted and well-studied HLA-B-restricted targets. Public TCR beta signatures marked donors with CMV infection and the matching HLA.

Findings and caveats of the study: The ex vivo response showed dominance by HLA-C-restricted CMV-specific TCR beta clonotypes. People with CMV and the relevant HLA were identified by cumulative public TCR beta family frequency.

The CDR3 contains 15 residues. J lost 4 bases, V lost 3 bases, and 6 bases had no gene match. The V gene's germline CDR1 is LGHNA and CDR2 YSLEER. Regarding this clonotype: Its target is unknown.

TCRdb independently ran MiXCR on the reads; one entry per CDR3 protein. Of 400,000 to 600,000 distinct CDR3 sequences in the sample, approximately 46% were seen once. The receptor's source is a human donor in good health (CMV status not recorded). Some clones in this sample may be carry-over from other donors' samples. The source material was cultured PBMCs, sampled from culture after CMV antigen stimulation. The chain employs TRBV4-3 and TRBJ2-1; 7 bases map to TRBD1. CDR3 protein: CASSQFGTAYNEQFF. Here the CDR3 DNA reads TGCGCCAGCAGCCAGTTCGGGACAGCTTACAATGAGCAGTTCTTC.